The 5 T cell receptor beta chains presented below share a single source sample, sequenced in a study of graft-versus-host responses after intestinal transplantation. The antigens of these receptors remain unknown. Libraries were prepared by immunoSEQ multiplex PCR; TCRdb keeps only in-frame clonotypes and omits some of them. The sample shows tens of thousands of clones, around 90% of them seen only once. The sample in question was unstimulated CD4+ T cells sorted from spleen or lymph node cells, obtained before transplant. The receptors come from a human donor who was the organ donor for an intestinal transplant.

The CDR3 bases are TGTGCCAGCAGCTTTCCTGGACAGCGATTCCAAGAGACCCAGTACTTC. It is translated as CASSFPGQRFQETQYF. The V call is TRBV5-4, the J call TRBJ2-5; maybe TRBD1 (6 bases). CDR3 length equals 16 residues. V lost 2 bases and J 1 base, leaving 15 bases between the germline ends. Germline V gives CDR1 SGHNT, CDR2 YYREEE (reference sequence).

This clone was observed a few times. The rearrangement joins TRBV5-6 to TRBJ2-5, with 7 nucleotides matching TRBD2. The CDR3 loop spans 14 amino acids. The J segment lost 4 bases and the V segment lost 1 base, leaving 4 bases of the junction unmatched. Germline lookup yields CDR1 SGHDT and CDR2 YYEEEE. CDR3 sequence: CASSLPGGGETQYF. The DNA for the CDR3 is TGTGCCAGCAGCTTGCCGGGAGGCGGAGAGACCCAGTACTTC.

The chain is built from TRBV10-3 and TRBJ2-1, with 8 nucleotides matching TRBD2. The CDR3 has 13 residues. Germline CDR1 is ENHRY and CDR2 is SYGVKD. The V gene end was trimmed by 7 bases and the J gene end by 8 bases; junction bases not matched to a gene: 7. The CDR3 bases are TGTGCCATCACGCCAGCGGGAGCAGATGAGCAGTTCTTC. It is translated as CAITPAGADEQFF.

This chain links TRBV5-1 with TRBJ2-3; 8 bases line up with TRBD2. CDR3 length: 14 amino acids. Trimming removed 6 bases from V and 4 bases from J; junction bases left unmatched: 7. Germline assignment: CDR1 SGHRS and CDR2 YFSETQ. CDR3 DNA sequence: TGCGCCAGCATTTCGAGCGGGAGTTCAGATACGCAGTATTTT. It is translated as CASISSGSSDTQYF.

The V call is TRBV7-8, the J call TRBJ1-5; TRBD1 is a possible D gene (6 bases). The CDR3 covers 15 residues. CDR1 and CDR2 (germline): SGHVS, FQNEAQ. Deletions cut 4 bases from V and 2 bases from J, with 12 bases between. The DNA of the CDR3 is TGTGCCAGCAGCTCAGGGGCAGGGGGCAATCAGCCCCAGCATTTT. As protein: CASSSGAGGNQPQHF.